A selection of T cell receptor beta chains follows, all from one sample in a study of CD8+ T cells in alopecia areata. Sequencing used immunoSEQ multiplex PCR; TCRdb keeps in-frame clones, though not all of them. The data contain under 150,000 clones, around 56% of them singletons. The sample consisted of CD4+ T cells sorted from blood, taken at week 4, from a patient treated with tofacitinib. These receptor sequences come from a human donor with alopecia areata. Both conserved end residues are part of each CDR3. Each record gives: clone size, D gene, V gene, J gene, CDR3 protein, CDR3 DNA. A D gene is named only where the DNA matches it firmly. Part of the rows lack a size; the others show once, few, many or a class for expanded clones.

few	.	TRBV6-5	TRBJ1-1	CASKGGAREAFF	TGTGCCAGCAAGGGGGGGGCCCGAGAAGCTTTCTTT
.	.	TRBV4-2	TRBJ1-2	CASSQEWGDYGYTF	TGTGCCAGCAGCCAAGAATGGGGTGACTATGGCTACACCTTC
.	.	TRBV30	TRBJ1-2	CAWSLRTYGYTF	TGTGCCTGGAGTCTACGGACCTATGGCTACACCTTC
.	TRBD1	TRBV27	TRBJ1-1	CASSFSGQLNTEAFF	TGTGCCAGCAGTTTCTCGGGACAGTTGAACACTGAAGCTTTCTTT
few	.	TRBV7-9	TRBJ2-7	CASSSDTRSYEQYF	TGTGCCAGCAGCTCCGACACCCGTTCCTACGAGCAGTACTTC
.	.	TRBV18	TRBJ2-1	CASSPHANEQFF	TGTGCCAGCTCACCTCACGCTAATGAGCAGTTCTTC
.	.	TRBV29-1	TRBJ1-4	CSVDAGNEKLFF	TGCAGCGTTGACGCAGGGAATGAAAAACTGTTTTTT
.	TRBD1	TRBV9	TRBJ1-4	CASSAGTGGGEKLFF	TGTGCCAGCAGCGCCGGGACAGGGGGCGGTGAAAAACTGTTTTTT
.	.	TRBV29-1	TRBJ2-7	CSVQDYEQYF	TGCAGCGTACAGGACTACGAGCAGTACTTC
.	TRBD1	TRBV30	TRBJ2-4	CAWSRRWDRGPYKNIQYF	TGTGCCTGGAGTCGAAGATGGGACAGGGGGCCCTACAAAAACATTCAGTACTTC
once	TRBD1	TRBV6-5	TRBJ1-3	CASKGDRAGNTIYF	TGTGCCAGCAAGGGGGACAGGGCCGGAAACACCATATATTTT
.	.	TRBV29-1	TRBJ2-1	CSVVRQPNEQFF	TGCAGCGTTGTTAGGCAGCCCAATGAGCAGTTCTTC
.	.	TRBV2	TRBJ2-6	CASSEYSGANVLTF	TGTGCCAGCAGTGAATATTCTGGGGCCAACGTCCTGACTTTC
.	.	TRBV19	TRBJ1-1	CASSNPRAVEAFF	TGTGCCAGTAGTAACCCCAGGGCGGTTGAAGCTTTCTTT
few	TRBD1	TRBV6-6	TRBJ1-2	CASSTGQGYYGYTF	TGTGCCAGCAGTACGGGACAGGGGTATTATGGCTACACCTTC
.	.	TRBV30	TRBJ2-2	CAWNRANTGELFF	TGTGCCTGGAACCGGGCGAACACCGGGGAGCTGTTTTTT
.	.	TRBV7-2	TRBJ2-7	CASSLVGGMASYEQYF	TGTGCCAGCAGCTTAGTGGGCGGGATGGCGTCCTACGAGCAGTACTTC
.	.	TRBV18	TRBJ1-1	CASSTMNTEAFF	TGTGCCAGTTCCACCATGAACACTGAAGCTTTCTTT
.	.	TRBV7-3	TRBJ2-6	CASSLTGGAAGANVLTF	TGTGCCAGCAGCTTAACGGGTGGGGCGGCCGGGGCCAACGTCCTGACTTTC
.	.	TRBV30	TRBJ2-1	CAWTWDSRNNEQFF	TGTGCCTGGACTTGGGACTCCCGTAACAATGAGCAGTTCTTC